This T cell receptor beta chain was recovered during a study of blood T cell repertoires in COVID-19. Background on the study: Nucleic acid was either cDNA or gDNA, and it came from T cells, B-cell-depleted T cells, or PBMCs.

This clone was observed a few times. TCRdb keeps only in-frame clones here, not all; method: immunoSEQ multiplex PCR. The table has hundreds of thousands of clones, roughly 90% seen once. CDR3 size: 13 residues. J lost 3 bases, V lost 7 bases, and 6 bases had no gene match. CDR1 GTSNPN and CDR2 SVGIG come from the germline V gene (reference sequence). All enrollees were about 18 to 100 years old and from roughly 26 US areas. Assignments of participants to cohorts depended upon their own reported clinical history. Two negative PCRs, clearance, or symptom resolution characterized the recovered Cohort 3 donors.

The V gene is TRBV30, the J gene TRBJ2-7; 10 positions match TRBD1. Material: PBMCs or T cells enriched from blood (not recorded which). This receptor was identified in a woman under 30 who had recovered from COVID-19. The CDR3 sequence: CASRDRGIYEQYF. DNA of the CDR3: TGTGCCTCGAGGGACAGGGGTATCTACGAGCAGTACTTC.